This is a list of T cell receptor beta chains from one sample in a study of beta chain features in type 1 diabetes. Generated by immunoSEQ multiplex PCR, the TCRdb table keeps only in-frame clones and is missing some. In the table there are under 800,000 clones, about 14% of which are singletons. Sequencing input: naive CD4+ T cells from blood. The receptors come from a man between 18 and 35 years old in good health. Both conserved end residues are part of each CDR3. Fields, in order: CDR3 DNA, CDR3 protein, J gene, clone size, D gene, V gene. A D gene is named only where the DNA matches it firmly. Clone size is given for some rows only: seen once, a few or many times, or a class if the clone is expanded.

DNA: TGTGCCAGCAGCTTGAAGGGGGCGCGGAACACCGGGGAGCTGTTTTTT
CDR3: CASSLKGARNTGELFF
J: TRBJ2-2
size: few
D: TRBD1
V: TRBV9

DNA: TGTGCCAGCACCCCCGGCGGGGTCATTGAAAAACTGTTTTTT
CDR3: CASTPGGVIEKLFF
J: TRBJ1-4
size: few
D: NA
V: TRBV18

DNA: TGTGCCAGCAGCTTCGACAGGGGAGGCAATCAGCCCCAGCATTTT
CDR3: CASSFDRGGNQPQHF
J: TRBJ1-5
size: few
D: TRBD1
V: TRBV7-2

DNA: TGCGCCAGCAGCTTACAATTGGGGTCCGCCGGGGAGCTGTTTTTT
CDR3: CASSLQLGSAGELFF
J: TRBJ2-2
size: NA
D: NA
V: TRBV5-1

DNA: TGTGCCAGCACCCCGGGACAGGGGATTACCTACGAGCAGTACTTC
CDR3: CASTPGQGITYEQYF
J: TRBJ2-7
size: NA
D: TRBD1
V: TRBV5-4

DNA: TGTGCCAGCAGCTTAGCAGGGACCCCTGCCCAGCATTTT
CDR3: CASSLAGTPAQHF
J: TRBJ1-5
size: NA
D: NA
V: TRBV13

DNA: TGTGCCAGCAGCAAGCCAGGGGGTCACTTGAACACTGAAGCTTTCTTT
CDR3: CASSKPGGHLNTEAFF
J: TRBJ1-1
size: NA
D: NA
V: TRBV21-1

DNA: TGCGCCAGCAGCGTCACCGGGGACAGGGCAGGAGGCTACACCTTC
CDR3: CASSVTGDRAGGYTF
J: TRBJ1-2
size: few
D: TRBD1
V: TRBV5-1

DNA: TGTGCCAGCAGCTTAGGATCGACAGGGGATGAAAAACTGTTTTTT
CDR3: CASSLGSTGDEKLFF
J: TRBJ1-4
size: NA
D: TRBD1
V: TRBV7-9

DNA: TGCGCCAGCAGCTTAGGGACAACTAGCACAGATACGCAGTATTTT
CDR3: CASSLGTTSTDTQYF
J: TRBJ2-3
size: few
D: NA
V: TRBV5-1

DNA: TGTGCCAGCAGTCCTGGACTAGCGGGAGGTTCCAGGCAGTTCTTC
CDR3: CASSPGLAGGSRQFF
J: TRBJ2-1
size: few
D: TRBD2
V: TRBV7-3

DNA: TGTGCCAGCTATCAGGGACAGGGCTCGCAGTATTTT
CDR3: CASYQGQGSQYF
J: TRBJ2-3
size: NA
D: TRBD1
V: TRBV28

DNA: TGTGCCATCAGGATTGGGACAGACAGCCAAGAGACCCAGTACTTC
CDR3: CAIRIGTDSQETQYF
J: TRBJ2-5
size: few
D: TRBD1
V: TRBV10-3

DNA: TGCAGTGCTAGAGATACGCAGTATTTT
CDR3: CSARDTQYF
J: TRBJ2-3
size: few
D: NA
V: TRBV20-1

DNA: TGTGCCAGCAGCAAGAGAAAACAGGGGTTGGCTGAAGCTTTCTTT
CDR3: CASSKRKQGLAEAFF
J: TRBJ1-1
size: NA
D: NA
V: TRBV21-1

DNA: TGCGCCAGCAGCCAAGAGAGGGGTACCACAGGGTACAATGAGCAGTTCTTC
CDR3: CASSQERGTTGYNEQFF
J: TRBJ2-1
size: NA
D: NA
V: TRBV4-1

DNA: TGTGCCTGGAAGACAACCCCAGGGGGCTACGAGCAGTACTTC
CDR3: CAWKTTPGGYEQYF
J: TRBJ2-7
size: few
D: TRBD1
V: TRBV30

DNA: TGTGCCAGCAGCCTCACAGGGCTGAACACTGAAGCTTTCTTT
CDR3: CASSLTGLNTEAFF
J: TRBJ1-1
size: many
D: NA
V: TRBV16

DNA: TGTGCCAGCAGTTCAGGGTGGCGTGGCTACACCTTC
CDR3: CASSSGWRGYTF
J: TRBJ1-2
size: NA
D: NA
V: TRBV28

DNA: TGTGCCAGCAGCCCCTCCGGGACAGGGCAATACGAGCAGTACTTC
CDR3: CASSPSGTGQYEQYF
J: TRBJ2-7
size: NA
D: TRBD1
V: TRBV6-1

DNA: TGTGCCAGCAGTCCTACAGGGGGCGCGGAGACCCAGTACTTC
CDR3: CASSPTGGAETQYF
J: TRBJ2-5
size: few
D: TRBD1
V: TRBV28

DNA: TGTGCCAGCAGTCTAAGACAGGGAGTCTATGGCTACACCTTC
CDR3: CASSLRQGVYGYTF
J: TRBJ1-2
size: NA
D: TRBD1
V: TRBV27

DNA: TGCGCCAGCAGCACCACAGGGGTCTATGGCTACACCTTC
CDR3: CASSTTGVYGYTF
J: TRBJ1-2
size: NA
D: TRBD1
V: TRBV5-1

DNA: TGTGCCAGCAGCTTCTCCAACACCGGGGAGCTGTTTTTT
CDR3: CASSFSNTGELFF
J: TRBJ2-2
size: NA
D: NA
V: TRBV7-2

DNA: TGTGCCATCAGTGAGTCGAAGGGTTATTTCTACAATGAGCAGTTCTTC
CDR3: CAISESKGYFYNEQFF
J: TRBJ2-1
size: many
D: NA
V: TRBV10-3

DNA: TGCGCCAGCAGCTCCACAACTAGCGGGGGGGCCTACAATGAGCAGTTCTTC
CDR3: CASSSTTSGGAYNEQFF
J: TRBJ2-1
size: few
D: TRBD2
V: TRBV5-1